Listed here are 25 T cell receptor beta chains from one sample, sequenced in a study of shared clonotypes between healthy human individuals. TCRdb's copy holds only in-frame clones and misses some; the assay was immunoSEQ multiplex PCR. The data contain millions of clones, more than 85% of them seen just once; the ten biggest clones take up 1.5% to 2%. In the naive CD8 group, cells lacked CD45RO and were positively selected for CCR7, so terminally differentiated effector memory CD45RA+ cells were left out. The sample comprised naive CD8+ T cells from PBMCs. The origin of the receptors is a man aged 18 to 29 in good health. Some clones in this sample may be carry-over from other donors' samples.

J is TRBJ2-7 and V is TRBV10-3; D possibly matches TRBD1 or TRBD2 (5 bases each). Looked up from germline, CDR1 is ENHRY and CDR2 is SYGVKD. The CDR3 has 14 amino acids. V lost 0 bases, J lost 2 bases, and 8 bases lay in between. CDR3 DNA: TGTGCCATCAGTGAGTCGGGGGTTCCCTACGAGCAGTACTTC. This codes for CAISESGVPYEQYF.

This chain uses TRBV5-1 with TRBJ2-2; D may be TRBD1 or TRBD2 (5 bases each). The CDR3 has 17 amino acids. The germline V gene encodes CDR1 SGHRS and CDR2 YFSETQ. Deletions cut 2 bases from V and 3 bases from J, with 17 bases between. The CDR3 loop reads CASSFTPSRGDTGELFF. The CDR3 region has the DNA TGCGCCAGCAGCTTCACCCCTTCGCGAGGGGACACCGGGGAGCTGTTTTTT.

This clone was seen a single time. The rearrangement joins TRBV7-9 to TRBJ2-7; no clear D gene. The germline V gene encodes CDR1 SEHNR and CDR2 FQNEAQ (reference sequence). The ends were cut back, 1 base at V and 2 bases at J, with 15 bases in the middle. The CDR3 extends over 16 amino acids. The CDR3 region is CASSLVSVAGAYEQYF. In DNA, the CDR3 is TGTGCCAGCAGCTTAGTGTCCGTCGCAGGAGCCTACGAGCAGTACTTC.

The chain has TRBV6-1 and TRBJ1-5; weak D call: TRBD1 (6 bases). V dropped 2 bases and J dropped 1 base, with 9 bases sitting between them. The CDR3 covers 15 residues. The germline gives CDR1 MNHNS, CDR2 SASEGT. The CDR3 coding sequence is TGTGCCAGCAGTGAAATAGGGGGGAGCAATCAGCCCCAGCATTTT. This encodes CASSEIGGSNQPQHF.

Here the CDR3 reads CAWSVISRRDGRGEQYF. For the CDR3, the DNA is TGTGCCTGGAGTGTAATTTCCCGCAGGGATGGGCGTGGCGAGCAGTACTTC. V gene TRBV30 combines with J gene TRBJ2-7; TRBD1 might be the D (5 bases). CDR1 and CDR2 from the germline V gene are GTSNPN and SVGIG (reference sequence). There are 17 residues in the CDR3. The V end was cut by 0 bases, the J end by 6 bases, with 24 bases between.

The chain is built from TRBV28 and TRBJ2-7; D uncertain. The CDR3 consists of 15 residues. Germline loops: CDR1 MDHEN, CDR2 SYDVKM. V gave up 3 bases and J gave up 6 bases, with 18 bases separating them. The CDR3 region is CASSFHGVGIIEQYF. CDR3 sequence (DNA): TGTGCCAGCAGTTTCCACGGTGTAGGGATTATCGAGCAGTACTTC.

This clone was counted a single time. CDR3 nucleotide sequence: TGTGCCAGCACTGTGAGGGGGGCCCCTTTTGTGGAGCAGTTCTTC. Residues: CASTVRGAPFVEQFF. The chain combines TRBV27 with TRBJ2-1; TRBD1 or TRBD2 may be the D gene (6 bases each). Looked up from germline, CDR1 is MNHEY and CDR2 is SMNVEV (reference sequence). The V end was cut by 7 bases, the J end by 10 bases, with 23 bases between. CDR3 length: 15 amino acids.

Concerning this clone itself: The sample has other DNA sequences that encode this CDR3 too. This sequence joins TRBV5-1 and TRBJ2-7; the D gene is possibly TRBD1 (6 bases). Trimming cost V 0 bases and J 2 bases, with 9 bases left between them. The CDR3 sequence is 14 residues long. CDR1 is SGHRS, CDR2 YFSETQ, per germline. CDR3 region: CASSLGGPAYEQYF. In DNA, the CDR3 is TGCGCCAGCAGCTTGGGGGGGCCTGCCTACGAGCAGTACTTC.

The V call is TRBV5-4, the J call TRBJ1-1; D gene unclear. The CDR3 contains 16 residues. V was shortened by 2 bases and J by 1 base, with 15 bases between the two germline ends. The germline V gene encodes CDR1 SGHNT and CDR2 YYREEE (reference sequence). The CDR3 loop is CASSLTGLGGNTEAFF. The CDR3 coding sequence is TGTGCCAGCAGCTTAACGGGATTGGGTGGGAACACTGAAGCTTTCTTT.

This clone was seen repeatedly, ten times or more. The chain has TRBV30 and TRBJ1-5, with a possible D match to TRBD1 (5 bases). Trimming left V 4 bases short and J 4 bases short, with 17 bases between. The CDR3 sequence is 15 residues long. Germline-derived CDR1 and CDR2 are GTSNPN and SVGIG (reference sequence). CDR3 sequence (DNA): TGTGCCTGGACCCCAGGTAGGGGAATTAATCAGCCCCAGCATTTT. The encoded protein is CAWTPGRGINQPQHF. The whole variable domain, filled in from reference TRBV30 and TRBJ1-5, reads SQTIHQWPATLVQPVGSPLSLECTVEGTSNPNLYWYRQAAGRGLQLLFYSVGIGQISSEVPQNLSASRPQDRQFILSSKKLLLSDSGFYLCAWTPGRGINQPQHFGDGTRLSIL.

The chain couples TRBV4-1 to TRBJ2-1; 11 bases fit TRBD2. This CDR3 region has 16 residues. V shed 1 base and J 6 bases; nucleotides not matched to a gene: 5. Per the germline V gene, CDR1 is MGHRA and CDR2 is YSYEKL. The CDR3 DNA follows: TGCGCCAGCAGCCAAGCAACTAGCGGGAGCGGCAATGAGCAGTTCTTC. Translating it yields CASSQATSGSGNEQFF.

V usage is TRBV19 and J usage is TRBJ1-5; possibly TRBD1 for D (5 bases). CDR1 LNHDA and CDR2 SQIVND come from the germline V gene (reference sequence). This CDR3 has 13 residues. Trimming took 11 bases from V and 4 from J, leaving 15 bases between them. The CDR3, as DNA: TGTGCCGCCGGGGGGAGATGGAATCAGCCCCAGCATTTT. Translation: CAAGGRWNQPQHF.

The rearrangement joins TRBV7-3 to TRBJ2-1; D could derive from TRBD1 or TRBD2 (5 bases each). Trimming stripped 3 bases from V and 5 bases from J, with 26 bases between. The CDR3 is 19 amino acids. Germline loops: CDR1 SGHTA, CDR2 FQGTGA. The chain's CDR3 is CASSFWGLQGSVDNNEQFF. CDR3 nucleotide sequence: TGTGCCAGCAGCTTTTGGGGCTTGCAGGGTAGCGTGGATAACAATGAGCAGTTCTTC.

The chain recombines TRBV6-5 with TRBJ2-7; D unresolved. The length of the CDR3 is 11 residues. Deletions cut 5 bases from V and 5 bases from J, with 7 bases between. CDR1 is MNHEY, CDR2 SVGAGI, per germline. Here the CDR3 reads CASSGWDEQYF. CDR3 DNA: TGTGCCAGCAGTGGTTGGGACGAGCAGTACTTC.

This clone has only one observation. The same CDR3 can be traced to other DNA sequences in this sample. The genes are TRBV27 and TRBJ2-2; D unclear. The V gene's germline CDR1 is MNHEY and CDR2 SMNVEV (reference sequence). V dropped 2 bases and J dropped 6 bases, with 7 bases sitting between them. The CDR3 runs to 13 residues. The CDR3 DNA reads as TGTGCCAGCAGTTTAAGGTTGGCCGGGGAGCTGTTTTTT. It encodes CASSLRLAGELFF.

The genes are TRBV9 and TRBJ2-1, with TRBD2 identical over 7 bases. The CDR3 is 15 residues long. Germline-derived CDR1 and CDR2 are SGDLS and YYNGEE. Germline trimming cut 3 bases from V and 8 bases from J; bases unmatched to any gene: 11. The CDR3 loop reads CASSALERDPHEQFF. Here the CDR3 DNA reads TGTGCCAGCAGCGCCTTAGAGCGGGATCCGCATGAGCAGTTCTTC. The complete variable domain, with remaining parts taken from reference TRBV9 and TRBJ2-1, reads DSGVTQTPKHLITATGQRVTLRCSPRSGDLSVYWYQQSLDQGLQFLIQYYNGEERAKGNILERFSAQQFPDLHSELNLSSLELGDSALYFCASSALERDPHEQFFGPGTRLTVL.

J is TRBJ2-7 and V is TRBV7-2; D is unresolved. CDR1 is SGHTA, CDR2 FQGNSA, per germline. This CDR3 is 14 amino acids long. Trimming left V 4 bases short and J 2 bases short, with 12 bases between. CDR3 nucleotide sequence: TGTGCCAGCAGCTCCCCCTACAGCCCCTACGAGCAGTACTTC. This translates into CASSSPYSPYEQYF.

This rearrangement joins TRBV9 to TRBJ2-7, with D unclear. CDR1 is SGDLS, CDR2 YYNGEE, per germline. The CDR3 length is 15 residues. V lost 4 bases, J lost 7 bases, and 21 bases lay in between. The CDR3 sequence: CASSPSPPSYGEQYF. The CDR3 coding sequence is TGTGCCAGCAGCCCATCCCCCCCATCCTACGGGGAGCAGTACTTC.

The chain joins TRBV19 to TRBJ1-1; D is unclear. Per the germline V gene, CDR1 is LNHDA and CDR2 is SQIVND (reference sequence). V was clipped by 7 bases and J by 3 bases, with 12 bases between them. The CDR3 is 13 residues long. The CDR3 DNA follows: TGTGCCAGTACCGCAAGTCGGTACACTGAAGCTTTCTTT. It yields the protein CASTASRYTEAFF.

The V call is TRBV2, the J call TRBJ2-4; no definite D call. This CDR3 contains 16 residues. The ends were cut back, 4 bases at V and 0 bases at J, with 13 bases in the middle. Germline values: CDR1 SNHLY, CDR2 FYNNEI. CDR3 in amino acids: CASSGYGRLAKNIQYF. The CDR3 DNA is TGTGCCAGCAGTGGGTACGGGCGGCTAGCCAAAAACATTCAGTACTTC. Filled out from reference TRBV2 and TRBJ2-4, the complete variable domain reads EPEVTQTPSHQVTQMGQEVILRCVPISNHLYFYWYRQILGQKVEFLVSFYNNEISEKSEIFDDQFSVERPDGSNFTLKIRSTKLEDSAMYFCASSGYGRLAKNIQYFGAGTRLSVL.

A single count supports this clone. The chain couples TRBV5-6 to TRBJ2-2; the D gene is possibly TRBD2 (5 bases). The CDR3 spans 15 residues. Germline lookup yields CDR1 SGHDT and CDR2 YYEEEE. V gave up 0 bases and J gave up 8 bases, with 14 bases separating them. The CDR3 region is CASSLGDEGTGELFF. The CDR3 nucleotides are TGTGCCAGCAGCTTGGGGGATGAGGGTACAGGGGAGCTGTTTTTT. The complete variable domain, with remaining parts taken from reference TRBV5-6 and TRBJ2-2, reads DAGVTQSPTHLIKTRGQQVTLRCSPKSGHDTVSWYQQALGQGPQFIFQYYEEEERQRGNFPDRFSGHQFPNYSSELNVNALLLGDSALYLCASSLGDEGTGELFFGEGSRLTVL.

The V and J genes are TRBV6-5 and TRBJ1-4; D gene ambiguous. The germline V gene encodes CDR1 MNHEY and CDR2 SVGAGI. V lost 4 bases, J lost 7 bases, and 16 bases lay in between. The CDR3 is 15 amino acids. CDR3 nucleotides: TGTGCCAGCAGTTTAAGGGCCCTCTATCCTGAAAAACTGTTTTTT. Translation gives CASSLRALYPEKLFF.

This chain uses TRBV27 with TRBJ2-5, with 11 bases fitting TRBD2. Germline trimming cut 5 bases from V and 5 bases from J; bases unmatched to any gene: 7. Germline CDR1 MNHEY, CDR2 SMNVEV (reference sequence). The CDR3 consists of 15 residues. CDR3 nucleotides: TGTGCCAGCAGTCCCCTAGCGGGAGGTACGGAGACCCAGTACTTC. It specifies CASSPLAGGTETQYF.

The CDR3: CASSTDRTTSGNTIYF. The CDR3 nucleotides read TGCGCCAGCAGCACGGACCGGACCACCTCTGGAAACACCATATATTTT. The chain joins TRBV4-1 to TRBJ1-3; no definite D call. Germline V gene lookup returns CDR1 MGHRA and CDR2 YSYEKL. CDR3 length: 16 amino acids. Trimming pared 5 bases from V and 0 bases from J, leaving 14 bases between.

Worth noting for this clone: Other DNA sequences in the same sample also yield this CDR3. This chain links TRBV6-5 with TRBJ1-5; D remains unclear. The ends were cut back, 3 bases at V and 4 bases at J, with 7 bases in the middle. There are 13 residues in the CDR3. CDR1 is MNHEY and CDR2 is SVGAGI in the germline V gene. CDR3 nucleotides: TGTGCCAGCAGTTATAACAGAAATCAGCCCCAGCATTTT. It yields the protein CASSYNRNQPQHF.